The 21 T cell receptor beta chains below come from one sample, sequenced in a study of identical twins. TCRdb analysed the 5' RACE reads with MiXCR anew, one entry per CDR3 protein. In the table there are hundreds of thousands of distinct CDR3 sequences, less than 10% of which are singletons. The same sample was also studied in work on yellow fever vaccine responses in identical twins.

Sequences were obtained from PBMCs. The source of these receptors is a woman aged 18-29 years in good health.

In this sample, this clonotype turned up a few times. This chain uses TRBV7-6 with TRBJ1-1; D is possibly TRBD1 (5 bases). V was trimmed by 4 bases and J by 1 base, leaving 10 bases between them. The CDR3 extends over 14 amino acids. Germline loops: CDR1 SGHVS, CDR2 FNYEAQ. As DNA, the CDR3 is TGTGCCAGCAGCTCGGGACGGCAGAACACTGAAGCTTTCTTT. This translates into CASSSGRQNTEAFF.

About this clonotype: Because it lacks the conserved phenylalanine or tryptophan at the end, this CDR3 is likely a read error. The genes are TRBV14 and TRBJ2-7; the D gene could be TRBD1 or TRBD2 (5 bases each). CDR1 is SGHDN, CDR2 FVKESK, per germline. The V and J ends lost 3 bases and 5 bases respectively, with 23 bases between them. The CDR3 totals 17 residues. The CDR3 loop is CASSQKIPGPPTHEQYL. DNA for the CDR3: TGTGCCAGCAGCCAGAAAATACCGGGACCCCCAACCCACGAGCAGTACCTC.

The table lists this clonotype with many counts. The chain uses TRBV12-3 or TRBV12-4 and TRBJ1-5, with D possibly TRBD1 on 5 matching bases. Trimming cost V 4 bases and J 4 bases, with 11 bases left between them. The CDR3 covers 14 residues. CDR3 sequence: CASSSGTENQPQHF. The CDR3 DNA is TGTGCCAGCAGTTCCGGGACGGAGAATCAGCCCCAGCATTTT.

The chain recombines TRBV6-6 with TRBJ2-2; D may be TRBD2 (5 bases). Between the trimmed V and J ends, which lost 7 bases and 13 bases, there was a span of 16 bases. The CDR3 contains 12 residues. CDR1 MNHNY and CDR2 SVGAGI come from the germline V gene (reference sequence). The CDR3 DNA reads as TGTGCCAGCACCACGGAGGCTAAGGGGCTGTTTTTT. This encodes CASTTEAKGLFF.

This clonotype was detected only a few times. In DNA, the CDR3 is TGCGCCAGCACCAACGTCGACTATAGCACAGATACGCAGTATTTT. Translated: CASTNVDYSTDTQYF. The V and J genes are TRBV5-1 and TRBJ2-3; TRBD2 might be the D (5 bases). V lost 6 bases to trimming and J lost 0 bases, with 14 bases between them. Germline V gene sequence: CDR1 SGHRS, CDR2 YFSETQ. The CDR3 runs 15 residues.

The rearrangement links TRBV20-1 to TRBJ2-7, with D uncertain. V was trimmed by 4 bases and J by 1 base, leaving 8 bases between them. Germline V gene sequence: CDR1 DFQATT, CDR2 SNEGSKA (reference sequence). The CDR3 has 12 residues. In nucleotides, the CDR3 is TGCAGTGCTATTCAGGAATCCTACGAGCAGTACTTC. It translates to CSAIQESYEQYF.

This sequence joins TRBV7-2 and TRBJ2-7; 10 positions agree with TRBD2. J gave up 5 bases and V 1 base, and 8 bases lay outside the gene matches. Per the germline V gene, CDR1 is SGHTA and CDR2 is FQGNSA. CDR3 length: 16 amino acids. The CDR3 sequence is CASSLGDSGRINEQYF. DNA for the CDR3: TGTGCCAGCAGCTTAGGTGATAGCGGGAGGATCAACGAGCAGTACTTC.

This clonotype came up many times. The V gene is TRBV12-3 or TRBV12-4, the J gene TRBJ2-3, with D perhaps matching TRBD1 (6 bases). V was trimmed by 2 bases and J by 3 bases, leaving 15 bases between them. The CDR3 totals 16 residues. This chain's CDR3 is CASSLLVGASTDTQYF. The DNA of the CDR3 is TGTGCCAGCAGTTTATTGGTGGGGGCCTCTACAGATACGCAGTATTTT.

With regard to this clonotype: This could be a read error, since a much larger clone is one nucleotide away. The chain recombines TRBV2 with TRBJ2-1; 7 positions match TRBD2. Germline trimming cut 3 bases from V and 9 bases from J; bases unmatched to any gene: 11. The CDR3 contains 15 residues. The germline V gene has CDR1 SNHLY and CDR2 FYNNEI. The CDR3 is CASSESRGSRSEQFF. The CDR3 nucleotides read TGTGCCAGCAGTGAGTCGCGGGGGTCTCGCAGTGAGCAGTTCTTC.

This clonotype was counted ten times or more. The rearrangement links TRBV28 to TRBJ2-3; TRBD1 might be the D (6 bases). This CDR3 has 14 residues. Germline V gene data show CDR1 as MDHEN and CDR2 as SYDVKM. The V end was cut by 7 bases, the J end by 7 bases, with 18 bases between. CDR3 nucleotide sequence: TGTGCCAGCACGCAGGGCAGGGGAACGAATACGCAGTATTTT. It translates to CASTQGRGTNTQYF.

This clonotype occurred a few times. The chain couples TRBV7-2 to TRBJ1-4, with 7 bases aligning to TRBD1. Germline CDR1 reads SGHTA; CDR2 reads FQGNSA. The CDR3 is 16 amino acids. The V and J ends lost 5 bases and 5 bases, in that order; junction bases with no gene match: 11. The CDR3 DNA follows: TGTGCCAGCAGCCTAGGGGTGGGGACAGTAAATGAAAAACTGTTTTTT. It translates to CASSLGVGTVNEKLFF.

In its sample, this clonotype was seen once. J is TRBJ2-7 and V is TRBV11-2; TRBD1 agrees at 7 bases. V trimming: 5 bases; J trimming: 5 bases; junction bases outside the gene matches: 12. The CDR3 length is 15 residues. Germline CDR1 is SGHAT and CDR2 is FQNNGV. CDR3 loop: CASSPRQGPMDEQYF. The CDR3 DNA reads TGTGCCAGCAGCCCGCGACAGGGACCCATGGACGAGCAGTACTTC.

This clonotype was observed many times. The chain carries TRBV12-3 or TRBV12-4 and TRBJ2-7, with TRBD1 as a possible D gene (6 bases). Between the trimmed V and J ends, which lost 6 bases and 2 bases, there was a span of 14 bases. The CDR3 has 14 amino acids. CDR3 amino acids: CASSYGAGAYEQYF. DNA of the CDR3: TGTGCCAGCAGCTACGGGGCAGGGGCCTACGAGCAGTACTTC.

The chain links TRBV7-8 to TRBJ2-1, with D maybe TRBD1 (7 bases). V lost 3 bases and J lost 5, with 17 bases in between. Looked up from germline, CDR1 is SGHVS and CDR2 is FQNEAQ. This CDR3 spans 16 amino acids. Written as DNA, the CDR3 is TGTGCCAGCAGCTTTAAGGGCGGGGACAGACACAATGAGCAGTTCTTC. It translates to CASSFKGGDRHNEQFF.

The rearrangement joins TRBV18 to TRBJ2-1; D is possibly TRBD1 (5 bases). The CDR3 covers 15 residues. The V gene's germline CDR1 is KGHSH and CDR2 LQKENI. V was clipped by 2 bases and J by 7 bases, with 15 bases between them. In nucleotides, the CDR3 is TGTGCCAGCTCACCAGGGGATCCCAAGGGGAATGAGCAGTTCTTC. This gives the protein CASSPGDPKGNEQFF.

This chain uses TRBV9 with TRBJ2-4, with 7 bases that match TRBD2. This CDR3 comprises 19 residues. Unmatched junction bases numbered 15, after V lost 0 bases and J lost 3 bases. Germline-derived CDR1 and CDR2 are SGDLS and YYNGEE. CDR3 nucleotide sequence: TGTGCCAGCAGCGTAGAAATTAGCGGGCCACATAAAGGCAAAAACATTCAGTACTTC. Its translation is CASSVEISGPHKGKNIQYF.

The J gene is TRBJ2-3, the V gene TRBV24-1; D may be TRBD1 (5 bases). CDR1 is KGHDR, CDR2 SFDVKD, per germline. The CDR3 is 14 amino acids. Trimming stripped 5 bases from V and 2 bases from J, with 10 bases between. CDR3 sequence (DNA): TGTGCCACCAGTGCGGCAGGGAACACAGATACGCAGTATTTT. Its protein product is CATSAAGNTDTQYF.

In its sample, this clonotype was seen a few times. V gene TRBV20-1 combines with J gene TRBJ2-5; 8 nucleotides match TRBD2. This CDR3 is built from 15 residues. The germline CDR1 and CDR2 sequences are DFQATT and SNEGSKA (reference sequence). V dropped 1 base and J dropped 4; count of bases not matched to a gene: 8. CDR3 nucleotide sequence: TGCAGTGCTAGAGCGACGGCGGGAGGATTAGAGACCCAGTACTTC. This translates into CSARATAGGLETQYF.

The chain combines TRBV7-9 with TRBJ1-1, with D perhaps TRBD1 (5 bases). Germline V gene sequence: CDR1 SEHNR, CDR2 FQNEAQ (reference sequence). Trimming stripped 9 bases from V and 1 base from J, with 18 bases between. The CDR3 covers 15 residues. This CDR3 is CASHGEGAGNTEAFF. The CDR3 bases are TGTGCCAGTCATGGAGAAGGGGCAGGGAACACTGAAGCTTTCTTT.

This clonotype was picked up a small number of times. This chain joins TRBV28 and TRBJ2-1; 7 bases map to TRBD2. Trimming took 5 bases from V and 5 from J; bases not matched to a gene: 15. The CDR3 totals 17 residues. The germline V gene has CDR1 MDHEN and CDR2 SYDVKM. The CDR3 protein is CASSLAATGVRDNEQFF. CDR3 DNA sequence: TGTGCCAGCAGTCTAGCGGCCACGGGCGTCAGGGACAATGAGCAGTTCTTC.

This clonotype was detected ten times or more. The J gene is TRBJ2-7, the V gene TRBV4-3, with TRBD1 identical over 7 bases. Germline V gene lookup returns CDR1 LGHNA and CDR2 YSLEER. The CDR3 is 15 amino acids. The trim removed 2 bases at V and 2 bases at J, leaving 6 bases unmatched. CDR3: CASSQTNDRAYEQYF. CDR3 nucleotides: TGCGCCAGCAGCCAAACTAATGACAGGGCCTACGAGCAGTACTTC.